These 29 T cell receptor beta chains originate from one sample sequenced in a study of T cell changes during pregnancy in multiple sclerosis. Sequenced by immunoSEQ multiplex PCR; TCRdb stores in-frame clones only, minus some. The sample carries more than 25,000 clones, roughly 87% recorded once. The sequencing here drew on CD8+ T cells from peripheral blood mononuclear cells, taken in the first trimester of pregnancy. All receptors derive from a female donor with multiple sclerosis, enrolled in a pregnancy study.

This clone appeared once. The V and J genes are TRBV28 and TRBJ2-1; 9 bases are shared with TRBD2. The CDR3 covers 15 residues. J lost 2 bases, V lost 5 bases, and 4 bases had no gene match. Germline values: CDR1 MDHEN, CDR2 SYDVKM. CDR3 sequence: CASSPSGATYNEQFF. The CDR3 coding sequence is TGTGCCAGCAGTCCTAGCGGGGCGACCTACAATGAGCAGTTCTTC. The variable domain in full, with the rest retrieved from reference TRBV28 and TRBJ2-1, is DVKVTQSSRYLVKRTGEKVFLECVQDMDHENMFWYRQDPGLGLRLIYFSYDVKMKEKGDIPEGYSVSREKKERFSLILESASTNQTSMYLCASSPSGATYNEQFFGPGTRLTVL.

The CDR3 here is CASSLIVAGTNEQFF. For the CDR3, the DNA is TGTGCCAGCAGCTTAATCGTCGCGGGGACTAATGAGCAGTTCTTC. V is TRBV7-9 and J is TRBJ2-1; D possibly corresponds to TRBD2 (6 bases). The germline V gene has CDR1 SEHNR and CDR2 FQNEAQ (reference sequence). The V gene lost 2 bases and the J gene lost 7 bases, with 15 bases spanning the gap. The CDR3 is 15 residues long.

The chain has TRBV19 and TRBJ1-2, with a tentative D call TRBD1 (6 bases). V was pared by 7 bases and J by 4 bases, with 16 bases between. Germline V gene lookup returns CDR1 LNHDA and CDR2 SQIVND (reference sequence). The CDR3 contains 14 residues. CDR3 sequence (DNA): TGTGCCAGTACTCATCTTGGGGGCAGCTATGGCTACACCTTC. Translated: CASTHLGGSYGYTF. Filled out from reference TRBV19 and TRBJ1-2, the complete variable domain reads DGGITQSPKYLFRKEGQNVTLSCEQNLNHDAMYWYRQDPGQGLRLIYYSQIVNDFQKGDIAEGYSVSREKKESFPLTVTSAQKNPTAFYLCASTHLGGSYGYTFGSGTRLTVV.

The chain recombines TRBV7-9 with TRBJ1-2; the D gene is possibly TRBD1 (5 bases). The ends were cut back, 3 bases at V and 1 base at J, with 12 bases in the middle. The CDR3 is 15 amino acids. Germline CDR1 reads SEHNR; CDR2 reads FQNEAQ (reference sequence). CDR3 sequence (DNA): TGTGCCAGCAGCTTCCCCCAGACAGTTAACTATGGCTACACCTTC. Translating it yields CASSFPQTVNYGYTF.

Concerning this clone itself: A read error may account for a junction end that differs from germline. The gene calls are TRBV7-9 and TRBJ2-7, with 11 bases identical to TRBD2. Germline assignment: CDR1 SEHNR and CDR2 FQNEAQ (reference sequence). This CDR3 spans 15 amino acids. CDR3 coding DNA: TGTGCCAGCAGTTTAGCGGGAGGGTACTCCTACGAGCAGTACTTC. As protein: CASSLAGGYSYEQYF.

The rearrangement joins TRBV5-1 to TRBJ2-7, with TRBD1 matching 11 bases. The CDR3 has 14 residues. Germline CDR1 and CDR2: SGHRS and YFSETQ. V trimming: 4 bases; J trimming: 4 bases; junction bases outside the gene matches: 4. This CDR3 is CASSAGTGGYEQYF. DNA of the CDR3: TGCGCCAGCAGCGCTGGGACAGGGGGGTACGAGCAGTACTTC. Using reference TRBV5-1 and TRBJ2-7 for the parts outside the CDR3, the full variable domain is KAGVTQTPRYLIKTRGQQVTLSCSPISGHRSVSWYQQTPGQGLQFLFEYFSETQRNKGNFPGRFSGRQFSNSRSEMNVSTLELGDSALYLCASSAGTGGYEQYFGPGTRLTVT.

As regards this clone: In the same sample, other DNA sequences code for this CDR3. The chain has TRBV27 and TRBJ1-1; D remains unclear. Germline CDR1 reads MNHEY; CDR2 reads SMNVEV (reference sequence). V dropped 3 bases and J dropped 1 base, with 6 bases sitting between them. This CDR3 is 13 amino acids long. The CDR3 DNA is TGTGCCAGCAGTTTGGGAGAGAACACTGAAGCTTTCTTT. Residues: CASSLGENTEAFF.

This chain's CDR3 is CASSFSGTSNTGELFF. The CDR3 nucleotides read TGCGCCAGCAGCTTTAGCGGGACCTCGAACACCGGGGAGCTGTTTTTT. The rearrangement uses TRBV5-1 and TRBJ2-2; 8 bases match TRBD2. This CDR3 has 16 amino acids. Germline V lookup: CDR1 SGHRS, CDR2 YFSETQ. Germline trimming cut 2 bases from V and 0 bases from J; bases unmatched to any gene: 3.

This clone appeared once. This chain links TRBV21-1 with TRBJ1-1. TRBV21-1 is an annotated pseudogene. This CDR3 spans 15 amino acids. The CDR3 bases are TGTGCCAGCAGCTTCCGGGGGGGACGATGCACTGAAGCTTTCTTT. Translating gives CASSFRGGRCTEAFF.

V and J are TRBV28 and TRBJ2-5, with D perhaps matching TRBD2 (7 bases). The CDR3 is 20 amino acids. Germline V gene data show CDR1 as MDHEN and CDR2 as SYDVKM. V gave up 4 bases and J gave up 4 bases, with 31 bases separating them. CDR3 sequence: CASSSYATPGGGGRRETQYF. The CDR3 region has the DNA TGTGCCAGCAGTTCCTATGCTACCCCGGGGGGTGGGGGCCGGCGAGAGACCCAGTACTTC.

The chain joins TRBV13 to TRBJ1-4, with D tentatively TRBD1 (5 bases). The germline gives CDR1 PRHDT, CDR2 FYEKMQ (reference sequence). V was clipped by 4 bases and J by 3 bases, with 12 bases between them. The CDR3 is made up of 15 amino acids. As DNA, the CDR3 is TGTGCCAGCAGCTCCTCAGGGTCGCCTAATGAAAAACTGTTTTTT. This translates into CASSSSGSPNEKLFF.

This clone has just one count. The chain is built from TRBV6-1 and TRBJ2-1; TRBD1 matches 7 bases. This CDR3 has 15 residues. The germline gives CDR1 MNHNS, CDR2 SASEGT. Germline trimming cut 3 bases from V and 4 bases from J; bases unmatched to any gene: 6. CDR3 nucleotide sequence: TGTGCCAGCAGTGAGTGGCAGGGGGAATACAATGAGCAGTTCTTC. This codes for CASSEWQGEYNEQFF.

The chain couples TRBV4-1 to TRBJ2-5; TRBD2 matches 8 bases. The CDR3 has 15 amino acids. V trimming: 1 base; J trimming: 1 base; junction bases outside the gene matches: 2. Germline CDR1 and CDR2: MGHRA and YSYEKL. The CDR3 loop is CASSQGTSPQETQYF. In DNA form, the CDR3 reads TGCGCCAGCAGCCAAGGGACTAGCCCCCAAGAGACCCAGTACTTC.

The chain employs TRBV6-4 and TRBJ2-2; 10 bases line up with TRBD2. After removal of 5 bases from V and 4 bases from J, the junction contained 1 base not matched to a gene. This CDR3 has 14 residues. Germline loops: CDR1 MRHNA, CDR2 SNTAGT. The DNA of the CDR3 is TGTGCCAGCAGTAGCGGGGGGGCCACCGGGGAGCTGTTTTTT. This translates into CASSSGGATGELFF.

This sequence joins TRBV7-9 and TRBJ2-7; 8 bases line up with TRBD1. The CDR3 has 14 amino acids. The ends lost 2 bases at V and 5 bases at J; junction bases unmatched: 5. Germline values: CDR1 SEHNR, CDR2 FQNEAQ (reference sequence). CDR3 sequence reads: CASSLPQGAHEQYF. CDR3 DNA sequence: TGTGCCAGCAGCTTACCCCAGGGGGCCCACGAGCAGTACTTC.

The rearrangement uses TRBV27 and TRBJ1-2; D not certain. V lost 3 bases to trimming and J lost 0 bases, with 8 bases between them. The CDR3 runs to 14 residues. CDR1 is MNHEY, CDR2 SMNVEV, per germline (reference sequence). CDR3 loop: CASSLTPSNYGYTF. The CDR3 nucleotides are TGTGCCAGCAGTTTGACACCTTCTAACTATGGCTACACCTTC.

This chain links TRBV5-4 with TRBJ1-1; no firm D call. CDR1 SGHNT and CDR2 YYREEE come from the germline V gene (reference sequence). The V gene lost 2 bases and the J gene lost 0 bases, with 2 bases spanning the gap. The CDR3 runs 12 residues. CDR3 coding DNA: TGTGCCAGCAGCTTCGTGAACACTGAAGCTTTCTTT. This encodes CASSFVNTEAFF.

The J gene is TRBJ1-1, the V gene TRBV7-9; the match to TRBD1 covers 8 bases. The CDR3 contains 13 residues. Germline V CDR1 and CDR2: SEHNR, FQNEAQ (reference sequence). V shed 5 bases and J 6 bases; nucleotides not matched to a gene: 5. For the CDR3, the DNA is TGTGCCAGCAGCCCAGGGGGCTCTTCTGAAGCTTTCTTT. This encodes CASSPGGSSEAFF.

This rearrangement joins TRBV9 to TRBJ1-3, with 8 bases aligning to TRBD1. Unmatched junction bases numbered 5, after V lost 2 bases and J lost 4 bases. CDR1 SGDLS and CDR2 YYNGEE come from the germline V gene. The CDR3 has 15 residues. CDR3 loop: CASSVTGGIGNTIYF. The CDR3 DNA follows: TGTGCCAGCAGCGTTACAGGGGGTATCGGAAACACCATATATTTT.

This chain's CDR3 is CASSLSGLAEGEQFF. CDR3 sequence (DNA): TGTGCCAGCAGCTTATCGGGACTAGCGGAGGGTGAGCAGTTCTTC. V and J are TRBV7-3 and TRBJ2-1; TRBD2 matches 11 bases. V dropped 2 bases and J dropped 9; count of bases not matched to a gene: 6. Germline values: CDR1 SGHTA, CDR2 FQGTGA. CDR3 length: 15 residues.

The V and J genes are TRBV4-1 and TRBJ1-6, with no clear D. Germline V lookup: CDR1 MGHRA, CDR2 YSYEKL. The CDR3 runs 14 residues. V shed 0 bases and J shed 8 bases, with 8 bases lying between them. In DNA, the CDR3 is TGCGCCAGCAGCCAAGACGAGTTTTATTCACCCCTCCACTTT. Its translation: CASSQDEFYSPLHF.

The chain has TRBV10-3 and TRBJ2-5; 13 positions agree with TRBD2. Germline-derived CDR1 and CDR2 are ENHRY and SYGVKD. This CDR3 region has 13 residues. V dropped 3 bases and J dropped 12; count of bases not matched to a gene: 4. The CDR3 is CAISEGLAGAEYF. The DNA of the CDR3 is TGTGCCATCAGTGAAGGACTAGCGGGAGCGGAGTACTTC.

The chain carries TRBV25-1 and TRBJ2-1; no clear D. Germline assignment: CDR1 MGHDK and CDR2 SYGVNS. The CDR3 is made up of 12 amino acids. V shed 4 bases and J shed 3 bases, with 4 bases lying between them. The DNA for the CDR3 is TGTGCCAGCAGTGCTTACTACAATGAGCAGTTCTTC. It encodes CASSAYYNEQFF.

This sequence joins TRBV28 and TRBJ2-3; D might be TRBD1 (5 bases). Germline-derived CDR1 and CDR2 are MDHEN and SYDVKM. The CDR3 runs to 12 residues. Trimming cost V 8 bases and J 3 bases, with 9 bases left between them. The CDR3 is CASLSGTDTQYF. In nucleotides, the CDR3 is TGTGCCAGCCTATCAGGGACAGATACGCAGTATTTT.

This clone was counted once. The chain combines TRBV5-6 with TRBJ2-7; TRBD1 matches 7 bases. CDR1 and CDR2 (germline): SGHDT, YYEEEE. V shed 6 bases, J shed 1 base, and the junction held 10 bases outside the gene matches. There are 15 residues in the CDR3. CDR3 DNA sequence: TGTGCCAGCACCCTCCTGACAGGGATTTCCTACGAGCAGTACTTC. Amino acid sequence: CASTLLTGISYEQYF.

The CDR3 loop reads CASSHRDRDTDTQYF. As DNA, the CDR3 is TGTGCCAGCAGTCACCGGGACAGGGACACAGATACGCAGTATTTT. The chain is built from TRBV6-4 and TRBJ2-3, with TRBD1 matching 9 bases. V trimming: 5 bases; J trimming: 2 bases; junction bases outside the gene matches: 5. Germline V gives CDR1 MRHNA, CDR2 SNTAGT. The CDR3 has 15 amino acids.

The CDR3 DNA is TGCGCCAGCAGCCAATGGACAGGAAACACCGGGGAGCTGTTTTTT. Its translation is CASSQWTGNTGELFF. The V gene is TRBV4-3, the J gene TRBJ2-2, with TRBD1 identical over 7 bases. V was clipped by 2 bases and J by 2 bases; unmatched bases: 2. Germline loops: CDR1 LGHNA, CDR2 YSLEER. The CDR3 consists of 15 residues.

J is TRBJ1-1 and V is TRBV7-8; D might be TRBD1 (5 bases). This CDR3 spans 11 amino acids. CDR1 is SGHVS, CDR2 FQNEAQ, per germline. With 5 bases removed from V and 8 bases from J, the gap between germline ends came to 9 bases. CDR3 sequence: CASSAHREAFF. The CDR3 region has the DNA TGTGCCAGCAGCGCTCACAGGGAAGCTTTCTTT.

The CDR3 DNA reads as TGTGCCAGCAGCTTCAGCCCCATTTACAGGGATGGAAACACCATATATTTT. As protein: CASSFSPIYRDGNTIYF. The chain uses TRBV5-6 and TRBJ1-3, with D perhaps TRBD1 (6 bases). Per germline, CDR1 SGHDT and CDR2 YYEEEE. Trimming removed 2 bases at V and 3 bases at J, with 18 bases between. The CDR3 runs to 17 residues.